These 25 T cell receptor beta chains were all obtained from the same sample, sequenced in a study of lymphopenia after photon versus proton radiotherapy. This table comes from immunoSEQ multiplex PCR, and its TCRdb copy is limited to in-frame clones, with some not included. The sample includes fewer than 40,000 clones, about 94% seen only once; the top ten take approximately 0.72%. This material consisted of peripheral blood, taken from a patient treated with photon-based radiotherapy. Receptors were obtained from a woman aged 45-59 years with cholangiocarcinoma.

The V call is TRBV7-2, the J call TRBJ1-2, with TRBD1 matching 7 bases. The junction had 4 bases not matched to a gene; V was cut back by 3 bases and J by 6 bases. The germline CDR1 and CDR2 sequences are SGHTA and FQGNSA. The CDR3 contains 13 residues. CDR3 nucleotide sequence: TGTGCCAGCAGCTTCGACAGGGAGAATGGCTACACCTTC. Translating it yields CASSFDRENGYTF.

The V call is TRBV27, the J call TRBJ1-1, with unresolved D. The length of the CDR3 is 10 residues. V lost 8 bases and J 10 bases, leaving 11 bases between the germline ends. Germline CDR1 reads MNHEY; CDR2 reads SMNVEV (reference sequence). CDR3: CASGRLRAFF. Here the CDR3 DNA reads TGTGCCAGCGGGCGCCTGAGAGCTTTCTTT.

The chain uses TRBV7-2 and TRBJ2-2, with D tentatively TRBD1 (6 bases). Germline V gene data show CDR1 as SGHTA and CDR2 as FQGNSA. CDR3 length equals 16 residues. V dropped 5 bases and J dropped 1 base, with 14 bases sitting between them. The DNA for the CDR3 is TGTGCCAGCAGCAGACGGACAGCGATGAACACCGGGGAGCTGTTTTTT. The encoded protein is CASSRRTAMNTGELFF. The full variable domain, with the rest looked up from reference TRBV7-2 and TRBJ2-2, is GAGVSQSPSNKVTEKGKDVELRCDPISGHTALYWYRQSLGQGLEFLIYFQGNSAPDKSGLPSDRFSAERTGGSVSTLTIQRTQQEDSAVYLCASSRRTAMNTGELFFGEGSRLTVL.

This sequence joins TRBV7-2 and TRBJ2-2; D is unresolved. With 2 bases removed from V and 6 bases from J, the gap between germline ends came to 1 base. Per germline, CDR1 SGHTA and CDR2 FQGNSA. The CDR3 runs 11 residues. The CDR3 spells CASSLPGELFF. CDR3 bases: TGTGCCAGCAGCTTACCCGGGGAGCTGTTTTTT.

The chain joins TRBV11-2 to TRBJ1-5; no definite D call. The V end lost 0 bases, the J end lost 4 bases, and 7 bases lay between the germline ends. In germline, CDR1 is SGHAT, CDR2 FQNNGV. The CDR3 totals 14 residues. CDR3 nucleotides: TGTGCCAGCAGCTTAGATCGGTCGAATCAGCCCCAGCATTTT. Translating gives CASSLDRSNQPQHF.

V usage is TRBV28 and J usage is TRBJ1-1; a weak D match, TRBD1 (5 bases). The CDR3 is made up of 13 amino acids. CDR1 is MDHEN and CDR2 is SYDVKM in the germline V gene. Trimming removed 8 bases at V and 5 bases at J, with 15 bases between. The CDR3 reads CASGGGYTTEAFF. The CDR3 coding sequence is TGTGCCAGCGGCGGGGGGTATACAACTGAAGCTTTCTTT.

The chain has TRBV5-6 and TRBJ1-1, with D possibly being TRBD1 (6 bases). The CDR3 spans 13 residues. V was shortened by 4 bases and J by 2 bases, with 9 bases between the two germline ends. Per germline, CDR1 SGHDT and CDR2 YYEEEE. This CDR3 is CASSVRGNTEAFF. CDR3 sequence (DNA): TGTGCCAGCAGCGTCAGGGGAAACACTGAAGCTTTCTTT.

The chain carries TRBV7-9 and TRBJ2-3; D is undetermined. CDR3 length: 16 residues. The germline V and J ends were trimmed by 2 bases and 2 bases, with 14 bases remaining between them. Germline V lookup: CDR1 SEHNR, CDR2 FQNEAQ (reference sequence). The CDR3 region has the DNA TGTGCCAGCAGCTTAAATCTCGGGTCCTCCACAGATACGCAGTATTTT. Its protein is CASSLNLGSSTDTQYF.

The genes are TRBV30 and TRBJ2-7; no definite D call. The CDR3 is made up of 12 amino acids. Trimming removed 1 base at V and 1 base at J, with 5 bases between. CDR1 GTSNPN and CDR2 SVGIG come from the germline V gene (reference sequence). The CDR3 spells CAWSAGSYEQYF. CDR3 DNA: TGTGCCTGGAGTGCTGGGTCCTACGAGCAGTACTTC.

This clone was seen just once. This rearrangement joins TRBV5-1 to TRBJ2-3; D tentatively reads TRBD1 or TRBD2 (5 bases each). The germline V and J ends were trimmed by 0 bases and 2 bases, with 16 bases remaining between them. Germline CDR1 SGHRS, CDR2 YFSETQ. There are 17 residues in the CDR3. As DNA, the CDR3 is TGCGCCAGCAGCTTGGCACCGGGGCCACGGGACACAGATACGCAGTATTTT. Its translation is CASSLAPGPRDTDTQYF. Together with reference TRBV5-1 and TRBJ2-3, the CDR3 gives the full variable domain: KAGVTQTPRYLIKTRGQQVTLSCSPISGHRSVSWYQQTPGQGLQFLFEYFSETQRNKGNFPGRFSGRQFSNSRSEMNVSTLELGDSALYLCASSLAPGPRDTDTQYFGPGTRLTVL.

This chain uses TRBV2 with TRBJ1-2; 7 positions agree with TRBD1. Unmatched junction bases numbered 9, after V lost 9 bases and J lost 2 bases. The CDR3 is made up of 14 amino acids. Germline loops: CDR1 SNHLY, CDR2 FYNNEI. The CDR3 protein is CASGDSNTNYGYTF. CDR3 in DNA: TGTGCCAGTGGGGACAGCAACACGAACTATGGCTACACCTTC.

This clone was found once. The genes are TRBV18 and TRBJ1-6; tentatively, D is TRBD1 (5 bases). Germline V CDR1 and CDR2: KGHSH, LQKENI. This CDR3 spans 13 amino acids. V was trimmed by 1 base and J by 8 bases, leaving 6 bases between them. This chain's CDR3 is CASSPQQDSPLHF. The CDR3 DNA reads TGTGCCAGCTCACCACAACAGGATTCACCCCTCCACTTT.

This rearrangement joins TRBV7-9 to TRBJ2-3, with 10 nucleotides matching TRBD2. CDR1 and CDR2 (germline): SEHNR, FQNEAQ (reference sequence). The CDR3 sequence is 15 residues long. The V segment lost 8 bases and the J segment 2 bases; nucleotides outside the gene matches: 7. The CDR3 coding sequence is TGTGCCAGCTACTATACTAGCGGGGACACAGATACGCAGTATTTT. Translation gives CASYYTSGDTDTQYF.

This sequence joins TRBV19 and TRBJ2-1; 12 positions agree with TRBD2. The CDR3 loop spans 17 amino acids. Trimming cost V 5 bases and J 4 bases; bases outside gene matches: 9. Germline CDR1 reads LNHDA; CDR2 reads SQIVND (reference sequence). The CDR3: CASSPRLAGALYNEQFF. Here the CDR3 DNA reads TGTGCCAGTAGTCCGCGACTAGCGGGGGCCCTATACAATGAGCAGTTCTTC.

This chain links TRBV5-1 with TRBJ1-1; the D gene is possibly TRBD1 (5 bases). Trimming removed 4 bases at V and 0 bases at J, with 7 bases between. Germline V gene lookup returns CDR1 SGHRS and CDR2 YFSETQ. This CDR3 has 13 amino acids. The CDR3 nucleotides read TGCGCCAGCAGCCTGGGGCTGAACACTGAAGCTTTCTTT. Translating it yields CASSLGLNTEAFF.

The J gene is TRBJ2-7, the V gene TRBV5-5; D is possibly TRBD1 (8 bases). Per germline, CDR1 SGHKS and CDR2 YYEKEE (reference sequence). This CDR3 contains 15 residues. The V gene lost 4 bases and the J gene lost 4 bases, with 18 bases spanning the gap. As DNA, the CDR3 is TGTGCCAGCAGCAGGGAGGGGACAGGACAGTACGAGCAGTACTTC. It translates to CASSREGTGQYEQYF.

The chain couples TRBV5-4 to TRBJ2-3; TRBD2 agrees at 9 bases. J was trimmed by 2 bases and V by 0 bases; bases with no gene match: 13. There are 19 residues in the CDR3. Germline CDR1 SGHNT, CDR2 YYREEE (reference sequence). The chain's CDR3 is CASSLGIWYSGGATDTQYF. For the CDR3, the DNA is TGTGCCAGCAGCTTGGGAATATGGTATAGCGGGGGAGCCACAGATACGCAGTATTTT. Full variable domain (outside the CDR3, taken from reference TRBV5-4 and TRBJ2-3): ETGVTQSPTHLIKTRGQQVTLRCSSQSGHNTVSWYQQALGQGPQFIFQYYREEENGRGNFPPRFSGLQFPNYSSELNVNALELDDSALYLCASSLGIWYSGGATDTQYFGPGTRLTVL.

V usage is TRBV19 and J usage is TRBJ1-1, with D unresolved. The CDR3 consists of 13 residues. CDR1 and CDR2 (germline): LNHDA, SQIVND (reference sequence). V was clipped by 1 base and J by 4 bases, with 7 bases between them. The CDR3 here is CASSIAVVTEAFF. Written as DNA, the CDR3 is TGTGCCAGTAGTATAGCGGTTGTCACTGAAGCTTTCTTT.

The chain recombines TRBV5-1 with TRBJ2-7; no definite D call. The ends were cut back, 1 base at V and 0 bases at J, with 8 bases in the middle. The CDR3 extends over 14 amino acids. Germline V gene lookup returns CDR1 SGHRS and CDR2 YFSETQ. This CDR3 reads CASSLMTSSYEQYF. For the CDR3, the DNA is TGCGCCAGCAGCTTGATGACAAGCTCCTACGAGCAGTACTTC.

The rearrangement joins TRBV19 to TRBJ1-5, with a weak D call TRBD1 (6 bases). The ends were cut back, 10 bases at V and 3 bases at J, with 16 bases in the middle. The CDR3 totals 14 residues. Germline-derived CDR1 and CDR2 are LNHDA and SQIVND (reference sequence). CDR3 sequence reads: CATHGGTLNQPQHF. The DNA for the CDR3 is TGTGCCACCCACGGAGGGACACTCAATCAGCCCCAGCATTTT.

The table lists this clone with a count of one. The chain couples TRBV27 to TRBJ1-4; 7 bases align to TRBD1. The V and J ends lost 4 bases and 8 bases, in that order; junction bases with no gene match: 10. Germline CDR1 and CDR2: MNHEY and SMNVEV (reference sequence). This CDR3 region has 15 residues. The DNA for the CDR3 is TGTGCCAGCAGTTCTACAGGGGTCAGGCGGGAAAAACTGTTTTTT. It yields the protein CASSSTGVRREKLFF.

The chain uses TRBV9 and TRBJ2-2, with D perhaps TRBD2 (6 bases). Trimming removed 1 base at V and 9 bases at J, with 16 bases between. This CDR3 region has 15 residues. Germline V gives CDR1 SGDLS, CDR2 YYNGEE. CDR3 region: CASSVLGGPNRELFF. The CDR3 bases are TGTGCCAGCAGCGTATTAGGAGGGCCCAACAGGGAGCTGTTTTTT.

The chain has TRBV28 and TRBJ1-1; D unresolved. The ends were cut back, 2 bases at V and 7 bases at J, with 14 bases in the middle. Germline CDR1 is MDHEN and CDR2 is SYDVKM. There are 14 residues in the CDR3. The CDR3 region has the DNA TGTGCCAGCAGTTTAAGCGGGGATCTGAATGAAGCTTTCTTT. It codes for CASSLSGDLNEAFF. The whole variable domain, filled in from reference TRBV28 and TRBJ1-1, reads DVKVTQSSRYLVKRTGEKVFLECVQDMDHENMFWYRQDPGLGLRLIYFSYDVKMKEKGDIPEGYSVSREKKERFSLILESASTNQTSMYLCASSLSGDLNEAFFGQGTRLTVV.

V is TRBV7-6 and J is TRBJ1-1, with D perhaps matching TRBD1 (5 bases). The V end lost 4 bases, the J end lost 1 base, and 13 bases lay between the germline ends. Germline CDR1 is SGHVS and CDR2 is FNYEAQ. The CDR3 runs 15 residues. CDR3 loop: CASSSDLTENTEAFF. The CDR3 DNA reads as TGTGCCAGCAGCTCGGATTTGACAGAGAACACTGAAGCTTTCTTT.

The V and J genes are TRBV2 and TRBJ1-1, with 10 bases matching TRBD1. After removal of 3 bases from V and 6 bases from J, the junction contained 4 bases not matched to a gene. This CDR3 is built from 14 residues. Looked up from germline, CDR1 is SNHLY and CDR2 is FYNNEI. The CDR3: CASSDRTGGAEAFF. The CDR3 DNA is TGTGCCAGCAGTGACCGGACAGGGGGAGCTGAAGCTTTCTTT.